Each of the 24 T cell receptor beta chains below was sequenced from the same sample in a study of CD8+CD57+ T cells in acquired aplastic anemia. TCR beta VDJ and CDR3 were profiled, and genomic DNA was the template. TCRdb re-called the reads through MiXCR, storing one row per CDR3 protein. The sample includes 200,000 to 250,000 distinct CDR3 sequences, 61% of them seen just once. Sequencing input: sorted CD4+, CD8+, or CD8+CD57+ T cells (not recorded which) from PBMCs. The receptor source for this set is a human donor in good health.

The chain links TRBV10-2 to TRBJ1-5, with D possibly being TRBD1 (5 bases). V was trimmed by 2 bases and J by 5 bases, leaving 7 bases between them. The germline V gene has CDR1 WSHSY and CDR2 SAAADI. This CDR3 region has 13 residues. CDR3 protein: CASSEDSYQPQHF. The CDR3 bases are TGCGCCAGCAGTGAGGACAGCTATCAGCCCCAGCATTTT.

The chain has TRBV24-1 and TRBJ1-2; D may be TRBD1 (5 bases). The CDR3 consists of 13 residues. V was cut by 4 bases and J by 8 bases, with 13 bases left in between. CDR1 and CDR2 from the germline V gene are KGHDR and SFDVKD. In DNA, the CDR3 is TGTGCCACCAGTGACAGGGATCGGAGGGGCTACACCTTC. Protein product: CATSDRDRRGYTF.

This sequence joins TRBV7-2 and TRBJ2-2; TRBD1 aligns across 9 bases. The ends lost 4 bases at V and 7 bases at J; junction bases unmatched: 4. The germline gives CDR1 SGHTA, CDR2 FQGNSA. The length of the CDR3 is 14 residues. CDR3 bases: TGTGCCAGCAGCTCGGACAGGGGTATCGGGGAGCTGTTTTTT. Protein sequence: CASSSDRGIGELFF.

The chain combines TRBV7-9 with TRBJ1-6; TRBD1 matches 10 bases. In germline, CDR1 is SEHNR, CDR2 FQNEAQ (reference sequence). The CDR3 is 13 amino acids. V gave up 5 bases and J gave up 12 bases; unmatched junction bases: 4. CDR3 sequence: CASSPGTGEPLHF. Here the CDR3 DNA reads TGTGCCAGCAGCCCCGGGACAGGGGAACCCCTCCACTTT. The entire variable domain, with the rest obtained from reference TRBV7-9 and TRBJ1-6, is as follows: DTGVSQNPRHKITKRGQNVTFRCDPISEHNRLYWYRQTLGQGPEFLTYFQNEAQLEKSRLLSDRFSAERPKGSFSTLEIQRTEQGDSAMYLCASSPGTGEPLHFGNGTRLTVT.

The chain is built from TRBV19 and TRBJ1-1; D may be TRBD1 (5 bases). Trimming took off 8 bases at V and 9 bases at J, with 13 bases between the two ends. Per germline, CDR1 LNHDA and CDR2 SQIVND (reference sequence). This CDR3 has 11 residues. The CDR3 is CASQAGRKAFF. In DNA form, the CDR3 reads TGTGCCAGTCAGGCAGGGAGGAAAGCTTTCTTT.

A word on this clonotype: A much larger clone sits a single nucleotide away, making a read error possible. V and J are TRBV30 and TRBJ2-7; the match to TRBD1 covers 7 bases. This CDR3 is 13 amino acids long. Germline-derived CDR1 and CDR2 are GTSNPN and SVGIG (reference sequence). With 1 base clipped from V and 2 bases from J, the junction kept 2 bases outside the gene matches. CDR3 coding DNA: TGTGCCTGGAGTGGGGACAGCCCCTACGAGCAGTACTTC. It is translated as CAWSGDSPYEQYF.

The chain employs TRBV9 and TRBJ1-6; D not resolved. Trimming cost V 4 bases and J 7 bases, with 12 bases left between them. This CDR3 region has 14 residues. CDR1 and CDR2 (germline): SGDLS, YYNGEE. As DNA, the CDR3 is TGTGCCAGCAGCCAAGGTTTGGGGAATTCACCCCTCCACTTT. It encodes CASSQGLGNSPLHF.

In this sample, this clonotype turned up many times. This chain uses TRBV4-1 with TRBJ1-2, with 7 bases fitting TRBD1. CDR3 length equals 17 residues. Germline V gene data show CDR1 as MGHRA and CDR2 as YSYEKL. Losses at the gene ends were 4 bases for V and 6 bases for J; bases not matched to a gene: 17. The CDR3 loop is CASSLRPGTVGADGYTF. CDR3 nucleotides: TGCGCCAGCAGCCTACGCCCCGGGACAGTCGGGGCGGATGGCTACACCTTC.

This chain joins TRBV7-7 and TRBJ2-7; no firm D call. Germline-derived CDR1 and CDR2 are SSHAT and FNYEAQ (reference sequence). This CDR3 comprises 8 residues. Trimming left V 5 bases short and J 12 bases short, with 5 bases between. The CDR3 bases are TGTGCCAGCAGCCCCCGGTACGTC. This gives the protein CASSPRYV.

Worth noting for this clonotype: Just one base apart from a much larger clone, this may be a read error. This chain connects TRBV12-3 or TRBV12-4 to TRBJ2-3; 12 bases line up with TRBD2. V lost 1 base to trimming and J lost 5 bases; unmatched junction nucleotides: 7. This CDR3 is 17 amino acids long. The CDR3 nucleotides are TGTGCCAGCAGTTTAGGGGGGACTAGCGGGTGTAAAGATACGCAGTATTTT. Protein sequence: CASSLGGTSGCKDTQYF.

The CDR3 sequence is CASSREGGGYEQYF. In DNA form, the CDR3 reads TGTGCCAGCAGCCGGGAAGGGGGCGGCTACGAGCAGTACTTC. The V and J genes are TRBV7-9 and TRBJ2-7; TRBD1 agrees at 7 bases. This CDR3 region has 14 residues. V shed 5 bases and J 3 bases; nucleotides not matched to a gene: 7. Germline assignment: CDR1 SEHNR and CDR2 FQNEAQ (reference sequence).

V and J are TRBV27 and TRBJ2-3; D unresolved. V dropped 5 bases and J dropped 3 bases, with 9 bases sitting between them. The CDR3 runs 13 residues. Germline CDR1 and CDR2: MNHEY and SMNVEV (reference sequence). Here the CDR3 DNA reads TGTGCCAGCAGTATGATGAGGACAGATACGCAGTATTTT. Translated: CASSMMRTDTQYF.

The chain combines TRBV7-8 with TRBJ2-3; 7 nucleotides match TRBD2. The CDR3 runs to 16 residues. V dropped 6 bases and J dropped 1; count of bases not matched to a gene: 10. CDR1 and CDR2 (germline): SGHVS, FQNEAQ. The CDR3 nucleotides read TGTGCCAGCAGTTCCCCTAGCGGAACGCGCACAGATACGCAGTATTTT. Amino acid sequence: CASSSPSGTRTDTQYF.

This chain links TRBV7-2 with TRBJ1-1; D is undetermined. V lost 0 bases to trimming and J lost 0 bases, with 8 bases between them. The germline gives CDR1 SGHTA, CDR2 FQGNSA. The CDR3 runs 15 residues. The CDR3 DNA reads TGTGCCAGCAGCTTAGCGGCAGGATTGAACACTGAAGCTTTCTTT. Its translation is CASSLAAGLNTEAFF.

The rearrangement uses TRBV5-1 and TRBJ2-3, with D uncertain. This CDR3 is built from 15 residues. In germline, CDR1 is SGHRS, CDR2 YFSETQ. Between the trimmed V and J ends, which lost 0 bases and 6 bases, there was a span of 14 bases. This CDR3 reads CASSLEGLEADTQYF. CDR3 bases: TGCGCCAGCAGCTTGGAAGGGCTAGAGGCCGATACGCAGTATTTT. The full variable domain, in which reference TRBV5-1 and TRBJ2-3 provide the parts outside the CDR3, is KAGVTQTPRYLIKTRGQQVTLSCSPISGHRSVSWYQQTPGQGLQFLFEYFSETQRNKGNFPGRFSGRQFSNSRSEMNVSTLELGDSALYLCASSLEGLEADTQYFGPGTRLTVL.

To note about this clonotype: Relative to the germline gene, one junction end is altered; a read error may explain this. The chain uses TRBV10-3 and TRBJ2-5; D perhaps matches TRBD2 (5 bases). Germline V gene data show CDR1 as ENHRY and CDR2 as SYGVKD. The CDR3 totals 9 residues. The chain's CDR3 is CAITYGISF. DNA for the CDR3: TGTGCCATCACCTACGGGATTTCATTC.

This clonotype occurred a few times. V and J are TRBV7-3 and TRBJ1-1; D might be TRBD1 (5 bases). Trimming removed 0 bases at V and 1 base at J, with 9 bases between. Germline-derived CDR1 and CDR2 are SGHTA and FQGTGA. The CDR3 contains 15 residues. The CDR3, as DNA: TGTGCCAGCAGCTTAACGTATGGGGGGAACACTGAAGCTTTCTTT. Translating it yields CASSLTYGGNTEAFF. The entire variable domain, with the rest obtained from reference TRBV7-3 and TRBJ1-1, is as follows: GAGVSQTPSNKVTEKGKYVELRCDPISGHTALYWYRQSLGQGPEFLIYFQGTGAADDSGLPNDRFFAVRPEGSVSTLKIQRTERGDSAVYLCASSLTYGGNTEAFFGQGTRLTVV.

This clonotype was recorded a few times. Possible read error: a much larger clone is one base away. The V call is TRBV7-3, the J call TRBJ1-6; the D is unclear. Germline V gives CDR1 SGHTA, CDR2 FQGTGA. The CDR3 sequence is 14 residues long. CDR3 sequence: CASSSEGGNSPLRF. CDR3 bases: TGTGCCAGCAGCTCCGAAGGCGGTAATTCACCCCTCCGCTTT.

The V gene is TRBV24-1, the J gene TRBJ2-7; D is possibly TRBD2 (6 bases). CDR1 is KGHDR, CDR2 SFDVKD, per germline. V dropped 4 bases and J dropped 6 bases, with 12 bases sitting between them. CDR3 length: 13 amino acids. The DNA of the CDR3 is TGTGCCACCAGTGAGTCGGGACTGGGCGAGCAGTACTTC. Translating gives CATSESGLGEQYF.

The chain employs TRBV9 and TRBJ2-7, with D unclear. The V gene lost 3 bases and the J gene lost 3 bases, with 7 bases spanning the gap. CDR3 length equals 12 residues. Germline assignment: CDR1 SGDLS and CDR2 YYNGEE. The CDR3 DNA is TGTGCCAGCAGCGGCGTAGGCTACGAGCAGTACTTC. Protein product: CASSGVGYEQYF.

This clonotype was recorded at least ten times. This sequence joins TRBV24-1 and TRBJ1-1; 9 bases line up with TRBD1. The CDR3 length is 12 residues. V lost 7 bases to trimming and J lost 11 bases; unmatched junction nucleotides: 7. Germline V CDR1 and CDR2: KGHDR, SFDVKD. As DNA, the CDR3 is TGTGCCACCAGCAGGACAGGGGAGGTGGCTTTCTTT. Encoded protein: CATSRTGEVAFF.

This sequence joins TRBV20-1 and TRBJ2-3; TRBD2 might be the D (6 bases). Germline CDR1 DFQATT, CDR2 SNEGSKA (reference sequence). The CDR3 has 13 residues. Trimming removed 5 bases at V and 4 bases at J, with 13 bases between. The CDR3 loop is CSALGGISDTQYF. The CDR3 region has the DNA TGCAGTGCTTTGGGCGGGATTTCAGATACGCAGTATTTT.

The chain links TRBV24-1 to TRBJ2-5; 9 positions agree with TRBD1. The CDR3 consists of 14 residues. V was pared by 3 bases and J by 5 bases, with 3 bases of the junction left unmatched. Germline lookup yields CDR1 KGHDR and CDR2 SFDVKD. The chain's CDR3 is CATSDGTGRETQYF. For the CDR3, the DNA is TGTGCCACCAGTGATGGGACAGGGCGGGAGACCCAGTACTTC.

Ten or more counts support this clonotype. J is TRBJ2-2 and V is TRBV6-5, with 12 bases matching TRBD2. The germline CDR1 and CDR2 sequences are MNHEY and SVGAGI. The CDR3 sequence is 15 residues long. The V and J ends lost 5 bases and 7 bases, in that order; junction bases with no gene match: 5. CDR3 nucleotide sequence: TGTGCCAGCAGTGCTAGCGGGGGGGCCGGCGGGGAGCTGTTTTTT. It specifies CASSASGGAGGELFF.